What follows are 27 T cell receptor beta chains derived from one specimen sequenced in a study of tumor-infiltrating lymphocytes in oesophageal squamous cell carcinoma. TCRdb called the PCR reads again in MiXCR, with one record for every CDR3 protein. The sample holds about 20,000 distinct CDR3 sequences; around 40% are singletons and the top ten take approximately 19%. The sample taken for sequencing was esophageal tumor tissue. These receptors all come from a male donor with esophageal squamous cell carcinoma.

The rearrangement uses TRBV7-3 and TRBJ2-2, with D hard to call. Germline V gene data show CDR1 as SGHTA and CDR2 as FQGTGA. CDR3 length equals 13 residues. Trimming took 4 bases from V and 7 from J, leaving 10 bases between them. The CDR3 loop is CASSSAWGGELFF. CDR3 sequence (DNA): TGTGCCAGCAGCTCAGCATGGGGCGGGGAGCTGTTTTTT.

As for this clonotype: Here the CDR3 omits its conserved ending phenylalanine or tryptophan, so a read error is the likely source. The limits of the CDR3 on the DNA are not certain, so only TCRdb's listed CDR3 is given. V gene TRBV12-3 or TRBV12-4 combines with J gene TRBJ2-7; the table gives TRBD1 as D, unverified against the DNA. The CDR3 numbers 17 amino acids, ends counted. CDR3 residues: CASSLAGTIRSPLHFGN.

This chain connects TRBV7-9 to TRBJ2-3; D might be TRBD2 (6 bases). The CDR3 spans 16 residues. Germline V gene data show CDR1 as SEHNR and CDR2 as FQNEAQ (reference sequence). V lost 6 bases and J lost 3, with 19 bases in between. The CDR3 nucleotides read TGTGCCAGCAGACTCAACGATAAGGGGAGGACAGATACGCAGTATTTT. This gives the protein CASRLNDKGRTDTQYF.

The rearrangement joins TRBV7-6 to TRBJ2-5; 7 positions agree with TRBD2. The J call is doubtful: the DNA matches TRBJ2-1 better. The germline V gene encodes CDR1 SGHVS and CDR2 FNYEAQ. This CDR3 has 15 residues. CDR3 nucleotide sequence: TGTGCCAGCAGCTTCGGGACTACGGCTTACAATGAGCAGTTCTTC. Protein sequence: CASSFGTTAYNEQFF.

This clonotype was counted many times. The chain employs TRBV2 and TRBJ2-3, with D uncertain. Trimming stripped 5 bases from V and 3 bases from J, with 3 bases between. The CDR3 is 11 amino acids. Germline lookup yields CDR1 SNHLY and CDR2 FYNNEI. The CDR3 DNA is TGTGCCAGCAGTTCAACAGATACGCAGTATTTT. Translating gives CASSSTDTQYF.

The chain has TRBV7-2 and TRBJ2-3; the D is unclear. The end of the DNA fits TRBJ2-7 better, so the J call may be wrong. The germline gives CDR1 SGHTA, CDR2 FQGNSA. CDR3 length: 12 amino acids. This chain's CDR3 is CASSPTLSEQYF. CDR3 sequence (DNA): TGTGCCAGCAGCCCCACACTCTCCGAGCAGTACTTC.

With respect to this clonotype: It is likely a read error, because the conserved phenylalanine at the end of the CDR3 is missing. The DNA is omitted, as the CDR3 cannot be located on it reliably, and the CDR3 follows TCRdb's listing. This rearrangement joins TRBV10-1 to TRBJ2-7; the table gives TRBD1 as D, unverified against the DNA. Germline CDR1 reads WNHNN; CDR2 reads SYGVQD (reference sequence). The CDR3 spans 15 residues, counting both ends. CDR3 protein: CASSEQVNYGYTFGS.

This clonotype appeared a few times. This could be a read error, since a much larger clone is one nucleotide away. The rearrangement links TRBV12-3 or TRBV12-4 to TRBJ2-3; possibly TRBD1 for D (7 bases). This CDR3 is built from 15 residues. V lost 5 bases and J lost 14, with 26 bases in between. This chain's CDR3 is CASSRGTANTGELYF. CDR3 nucleotides: TGTGCCAGCAGTCGGGGGACAGCGAACACCGGGGAGCTGTATTTT.

This clonotype was seen more than once but under ten times. Likely a read error: the CDR3 ends without its conserved phenylalanine or tryptophan. The DNA is left out, because the CDR3 cannot be placed on it with certainty; the CDR3 is given as TCRdb lists it. The chain is built from TRBV6-1 and TRBJ2-7; TRBD1 reflects the table's D call only, with no check against the DNA. The CDR3 has 16 amino acids, counting both end residues. Germline CDR1 MNHNS, CDR2 SASEGT. This CDR3 is CASSEAGVDYGYTFGS.

The chain combines TRBV20-1 with TRBJ1-2, with a possible D match to TRBD1 (5 bases). The V end was cut by 3 bases, the J end by 3 bases, with 11 bases between. The CDR3 sequence is 13 residues long. Looked up from germline, CDR1 is DFQATT and CDR2 is SNEGSKA (reference sequence). The CDR3 here is CSASQGRDYGYTF. DNA for the CDR3: TGCAGTGCTAGTCAGGGCAGGGACTATGGCTACACCTTC.

The V call is TRBV7-2, the J call TRBJ2-7, with TRBD2 matching 8 bases. V was clipped by 3 bases and J by 5 bases; unmatched bases: 6. Germline-derived CDR1 and CDR2 are SGHTA and FQGNSA. The CDR3 consists of 14 residues. CDR3 residues: CASSFLAGPHEQYF. The CDR3 nucleotides are TGTGCCAGCAGCTTCCTAGCGGGTCCCCACGAGCAGTACTTC.

The chain recombines TRBV28 with TRBJ2-4, with a possible D match to TRBD2 (6 bases). The CDR3 length is 15 residues. The germline V and J ends were trimmed by 8 bases and 10 bases, with 24 bases remaining between them. CDR1 is MDHEN and CDR2 is SYDVKM in the germline V gene. The DNA for the CDR3 is TGTGCCAGCCAGCTGGACCTTGGCCGCGGAGGGATTCAGTACTTC. It specifies CASQLDLGRGGIQYF.

This clonotype appeared once. No conserved phenylalanine or tryptophan is present at the end of the CDR3, so a read error is the likely explanation. The DNA is left out, because the CDR3 cannot be placed on it with certainty; the CDR3 is given as TCRdb lists it. The rearrangement joins TRBV28 to TRBJ2-3; the table's D call, TRBD1, has no DNA check behind it. 17 amino acids form the CDR3, both terminal residues included. Germline CDR1 MDHEN, CDR2 SYDVKM. CDR3: CASSTGTPSPTSSTLGT.

In its sample, this clonotype was seen a few times. The rearrangement uses TRBV7-9 and TRBJ2-2; D not certain. The CDR3 is 14 residues long. Trimming left V 5 bases short and J 10 bases short, with 17 bases between. Per the germline V gene, CDR1 is SEHNR and CDR2 is FQNEAQ (reference sequence). The CDR3 sequence is CASSPEARSEELFF. The CDR3, as DNA: TGTGCCAGCAGCCCCGAGGCGCGTTCCGAGGAGCTGTTTTTT.

This chain connects TRBV7-2 to TRBJ2-3; TRBD2 might be the D (7 bases). Germline V gene data show CDR1 as SGHTA and CDR2 as FQGNSA. The CDR3 covers 14 residues. The V end was cut by 3 bases, the J end by 4 bases, with 11 bases between. CDR3: CASSFAGAADTQYF. As DNA, the CDR3 is TGTGCCAGCAGCTTTGCGGGGGCGGCAGATACGCAGTATTTT.

This clonotype occurred many times. The chain uses TRBV6-4 and TRBJ2-1; 10 bases align to TRBD2. The CDR3 totals 14 residues. CDR1 is MRHNA and CDR2 is SNTAGT in the germline V gene. V was pared by 11 bases and J by 5 bases, with 9 bases of the junction left unmatched. The CDR3 nucleotides read TGTGCCGAAGACGGACTAGCGGTTCACAATGAGCAGTTCTTC. It encodes CAEDGLAVHNEQFF.

In its sample, this clonotype was seen a few times. The chain links TRBV6-1 to TRBJ2-7; D is possibly TRBD1 or TRBD2 (6 bases each). V was clipped by 3 bases and J by 3 bases, with 15 bases between them. The germline gives CDR1 MNHNS, CDR2 SASEGT. The CDR3 contains 15 residues. CDR3 residues: CASSDLGGAFYEQYF. Written as DNA, the CDR3 is TGTGCCAGCAGTGACTTGGGGGGCGCATTCTACGAGCAGTACTTC.

This chain joins TRBV18 and TRBJ2-1; 7 positions match TRBD1. Germline assignment: CDR1 KGHSH and CDR2 LQKENI. The CDR3 contains 13 residues. Germline trimming cut 3 bases from V and 10 bases from J; bases unmatched to any gene: 6. This CDR3 is CASSPGTEYEQFF. The CDR3 nucleotides read TGTGCCAGCTCACCCGGGACAGAATACGAGCAGTTCTTC.

A single count supports this clonotype. The rearrangement uses TRBV9 and TRBJ1-6, with D possibly TRBD1 on 6 matching bases. Trimming removed 3 bases from V and 6 bases from J, with 10 bases in between. CDR1 is SGDLS, CDR2 YYNGEE, per germline. CDR3 size: 14 residues. CDR3 nucleotide sequence: TGTGCCAGCAGCGACGGACAGTCTAATTCACCCCTCCACTTT. Its translation: CASSDGQSNSPLHF.

V gene TRBV7-1 combines with J gene TRBJ2-3, with 10 bases aligning to TRBD1. Gene TRBJ2-5 matches the end of the DNA better, so the J call may be wrong. TRBV7-1 has ORF status, its function being uncertain. This CDR3 has 15 residues. The CDR3 DNA follows: TGTGCCAGCAGCCTCGGGACAGGGGTCAGGGAGACCCAGTACTTC. Amino acid sequence: CASSLGTGVRETQYF.

Ten or more counts support this clonotype. V and J are TRBV6-1 and TRBJ1-6; TRBD1 might be the D (6 bases). V lost 7 bases, J lost 3 bases, and 16 bases lay in between. CDR1 and CDR2 (germline): MNHNS, SASEGT. The CDR3 is 16 residues long. The DNA for the CDR3 is TGTGCCAGCACCCCCTCCAGAGGGGGCTATAATTCACCCCTCCACTTT. It encodes CASTPSRGGYNSPLHF.

The chain links TRBV7-3 to TRBJ2-7; 9 bases fit TRBD1. The last part of the DNA fits TRBJ1-2 better; the J call may be wrong. The CDR3 length is 19 residues. CDR1 SGHTA and CDR2 FQGTGA come from the germline V gene. CDR3 DNA: TGTGCCAGCAGCCACGACCGGGACAGGGCGAGCCCCTCGAACTATGGCTACACCTTC. Encoded protein: CASSHDRDRASPSNYGYTF.

This clonotype was recorded many times. This chain uses TRBV7-9 with TRBJ2-5; D is uncertain. CDR3 length: 14 amino acids. The V gene lost 1 base and the J gene lost 6 bases, with 12 bases spanning the gap. Germline V gene data show CDR1 as SEHNR and CDR2 as FQNEAQ (reference sequence). CDR3 in amino acids: CASSLVRNTKTQYF. CDR3 DNA sequence: TGTGCCAGCAGCTTAGTCCGTAATACGAAGACCCAGTACTTC.

In this sample, this clonotype turned up many times. Germline is not matched at one junction end, which may reflect a read error. V gene TRBV12-3 or TRBV12-4 combines with J gene TRBJ2-7; D ambiguous. CDR3 length: 16 amino acids. The CDR3 is CASSFRAAAINSPLHF. The CDR3 DNA reads as TGTGCCAGCAGTTTCAGAGCAGCCGCCATAAATTCACCCCTCCACTTC.

This clonotype was seen ten or more times. The V and J genes are TRBV28 and TRBJ1-2, with D possibly matching TRBD1 (5 bases). Germline V gene lookup returns CDR1 MDHEN and CDR2 SYDVKM. The CDR3 loop spans 13 amino acids. The V gene lost 5 bases and the J gene lost 5 bases, with 12 bases spanning the gap. The CDR3 DNA reads TGTGCCAGCAGTCTCATGACAGCGTATGGCTACACCTTC. Amino acid sequence: CASSLMTAYGYTF.

The V and J genes are TRBV11-3 and TRBJ2-5, with D unresolved. The J call may be mistaken, given a closer DNA end match to TRBJ2-3. This CDR3 comprises 13 residues. Germline V lookup: CDR1 SGHNT, CDR2 YENEEA. The CDR3 region has the DNA TGTGCCAGCAGCTCCGAGACGAGGGATACGCAGTATTTT. It translates to CASSSETRDTQYF.

As concerns this clonotype: Possible read error: a much larger clone is one base away. The chain uses TRBV7-3 and TRBJ2-3; tentative D call: TRBD2 (5 bases). Trimming cost V 5 bases and J 14 bases, with 23 bases left between them. The CDR3 contains 14 residues. Germline CDR1 SGHTA, CDR2 FQGTGA. The chain's CDR3 is CASSTYQNTGELYF. CDR3 nucleotide sequence: TGTGCCAGCAGCACCTACCAGAACACCGGGGAGCTGTATTTT.